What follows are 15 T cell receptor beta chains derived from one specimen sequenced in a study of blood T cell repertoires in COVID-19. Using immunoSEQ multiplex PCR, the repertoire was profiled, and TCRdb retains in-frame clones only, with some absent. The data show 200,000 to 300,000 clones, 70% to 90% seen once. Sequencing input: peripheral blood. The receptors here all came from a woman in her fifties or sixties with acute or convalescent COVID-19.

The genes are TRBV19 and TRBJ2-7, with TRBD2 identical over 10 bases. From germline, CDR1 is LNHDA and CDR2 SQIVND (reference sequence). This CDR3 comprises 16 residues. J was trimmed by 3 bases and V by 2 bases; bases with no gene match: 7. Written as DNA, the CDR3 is TGTGCCAGTAGTATAACAGCGGGAGGGGCTATCTACGAGCAGTACTTC. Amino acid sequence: CASSITAGGAIYEQYF. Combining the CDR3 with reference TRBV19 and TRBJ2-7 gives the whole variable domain DGGITQSPKYLFRKEGQNVTLSCEQNLNHDAMYWYRQDPGQGLRLIYYSQIVNDFQKGDIAEGYSVSREKKESFPLTVTSAQKNPTAFYLCASSITAGGAIYEQYFGPGTRLTVT.

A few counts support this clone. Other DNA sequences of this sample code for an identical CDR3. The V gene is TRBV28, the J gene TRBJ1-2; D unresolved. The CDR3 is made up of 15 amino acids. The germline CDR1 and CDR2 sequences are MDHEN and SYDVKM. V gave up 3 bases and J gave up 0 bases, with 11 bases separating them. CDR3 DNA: TGTGCCAGCAGTTTCGGTACAGCCACTAACTATGGCTACACCTTC. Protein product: CASSFGTATNYGYTF.

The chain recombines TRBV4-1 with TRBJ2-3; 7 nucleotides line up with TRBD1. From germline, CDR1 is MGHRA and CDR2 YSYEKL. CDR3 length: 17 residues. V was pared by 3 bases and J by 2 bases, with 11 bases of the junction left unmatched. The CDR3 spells CASSHSLRDRYTDTQYF. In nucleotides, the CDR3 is TGCGCCAGCAGCCACAGTCTCCGGGACAGATACACAGATACGCAGTATTTT.

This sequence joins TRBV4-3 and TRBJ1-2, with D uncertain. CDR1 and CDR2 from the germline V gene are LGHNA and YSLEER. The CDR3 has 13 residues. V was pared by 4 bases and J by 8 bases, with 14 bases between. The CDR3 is CASSPQEGEGYTF. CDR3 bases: TGCGCCAGCAGCCCCCAGGAGGGTGAAGGCTACACCTTC.

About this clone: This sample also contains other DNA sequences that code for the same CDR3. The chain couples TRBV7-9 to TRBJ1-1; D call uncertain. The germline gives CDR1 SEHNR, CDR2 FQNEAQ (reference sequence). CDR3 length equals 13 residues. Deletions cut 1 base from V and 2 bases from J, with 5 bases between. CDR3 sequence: CASSLERNTEAFF. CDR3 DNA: TGTGCCAGCAGCTTAGAGCGCAACACTGAAGCTTTCTTT.

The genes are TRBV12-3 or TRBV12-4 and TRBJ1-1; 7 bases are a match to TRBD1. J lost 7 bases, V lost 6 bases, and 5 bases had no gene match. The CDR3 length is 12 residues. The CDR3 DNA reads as TGTGCCAGCAGCGACAGGGAAGGTGAAGCTTTCTTT. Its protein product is CASSDREGEAFF.

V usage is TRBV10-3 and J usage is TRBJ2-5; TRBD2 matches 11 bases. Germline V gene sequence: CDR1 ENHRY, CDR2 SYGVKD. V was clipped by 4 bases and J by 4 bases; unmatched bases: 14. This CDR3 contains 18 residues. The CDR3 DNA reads TGTGCCATCAGTGCGGTAACTAGCGGGAGCCTGATGGGAGAGACCCAGTACTTC. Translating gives CAISAVTSGSLMGETQYF.

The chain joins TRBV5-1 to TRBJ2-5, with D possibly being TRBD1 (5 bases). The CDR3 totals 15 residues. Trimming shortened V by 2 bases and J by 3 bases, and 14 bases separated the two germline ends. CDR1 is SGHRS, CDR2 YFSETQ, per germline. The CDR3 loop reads CASSFQGRVEETQYF. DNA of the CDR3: TGCGCCAGCAGCTTCCAGGGTAGGGTCGAAGAGACCCAGTACTTC. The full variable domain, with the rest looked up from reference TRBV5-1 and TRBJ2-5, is KAGVTQTPRYLIKTRGQQVTLSCSPISGHRSVSWYQQTPGQGLQFLFEYFSETQRNKGNFPGRFSGRQFSNSRSEMNVSTLELGDSALYLCASSFQGRVEETQYFGPGTRLLVL.

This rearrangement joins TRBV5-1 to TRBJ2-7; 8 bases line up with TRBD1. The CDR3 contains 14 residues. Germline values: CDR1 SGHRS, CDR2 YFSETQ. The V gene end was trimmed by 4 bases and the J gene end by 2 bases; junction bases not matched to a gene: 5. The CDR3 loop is CASSTTGAPYEQYF. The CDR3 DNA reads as TGCGCCAGCAGCACGACAGGGGCCCCCTACGAGCAGTACTTC.

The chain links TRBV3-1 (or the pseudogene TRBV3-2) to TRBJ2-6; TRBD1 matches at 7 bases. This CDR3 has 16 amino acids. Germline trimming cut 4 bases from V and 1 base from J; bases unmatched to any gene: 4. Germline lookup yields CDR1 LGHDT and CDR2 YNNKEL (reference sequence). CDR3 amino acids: CASSRPRGSGANVLTF. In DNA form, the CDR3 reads TGTGCCAGCAGCCGGCCCAGGGGGTCTGGGGCCAACGTCCTGACTTTC.

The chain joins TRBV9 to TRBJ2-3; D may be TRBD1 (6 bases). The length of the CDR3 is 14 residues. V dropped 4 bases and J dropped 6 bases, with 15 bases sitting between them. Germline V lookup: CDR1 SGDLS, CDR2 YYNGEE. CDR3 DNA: TGTGCCAGCAGCCCCCGACAGGCCATGGATACGCAGTATTTT. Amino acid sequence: CASSPRQAMDTQYF. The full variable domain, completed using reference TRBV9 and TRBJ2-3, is DSGVTQTPKHLITATGQRVTLRCSPRSGDLSVYWYQQSLDQGLQFLIQYYNGEERAKGNILERFSAQQFPDLHSELNLSSLELGDSALYFCASSPRQAMDTQYFGPGTRLTVL.

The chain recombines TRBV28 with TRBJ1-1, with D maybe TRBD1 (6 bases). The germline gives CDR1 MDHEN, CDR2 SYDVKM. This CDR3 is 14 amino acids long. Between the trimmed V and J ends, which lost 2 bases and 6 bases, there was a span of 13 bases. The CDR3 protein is CASSLGGGRAEAFF. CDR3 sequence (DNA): TGTGCCAGCAGTTTAGGGGGGGGCCGGGCTGAAGCTTTCTTT.

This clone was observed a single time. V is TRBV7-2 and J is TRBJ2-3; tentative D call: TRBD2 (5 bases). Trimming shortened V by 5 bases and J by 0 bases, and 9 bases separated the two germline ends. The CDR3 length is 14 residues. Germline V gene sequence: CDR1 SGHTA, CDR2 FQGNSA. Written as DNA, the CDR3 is TGTGCCAGCAGCCCAGCGGTTAGCACAGATACGCAGTATTTT. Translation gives CASSPAVSTDTQYF. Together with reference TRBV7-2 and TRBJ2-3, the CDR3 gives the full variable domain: GAGVSQSPSNKVTEKGKDVELRCDPISGHTALYWYRQSLGQGLEFLIYFQGNSAPDKSGLPSDRFSAERTGGSVSTLTIQRTQQEDSAVYLCASSPAVSTDTQYFGPGTRLTVL.

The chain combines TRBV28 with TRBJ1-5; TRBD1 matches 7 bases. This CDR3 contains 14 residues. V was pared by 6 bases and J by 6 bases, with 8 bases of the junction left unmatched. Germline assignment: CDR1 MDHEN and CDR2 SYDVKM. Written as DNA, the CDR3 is TGTGCCAGCAGCCCACAGGGGAAAAGTCAGCCCCAGCATTTT. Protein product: CASSPQGKSQPQHF.

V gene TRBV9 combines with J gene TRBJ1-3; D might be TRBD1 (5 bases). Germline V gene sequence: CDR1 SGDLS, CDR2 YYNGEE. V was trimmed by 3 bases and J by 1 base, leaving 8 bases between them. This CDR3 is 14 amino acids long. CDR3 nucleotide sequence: TGTGCCAGCAGCGGAGACAGTTCTGGAAACACCATATATTTT. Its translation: CASSGDSSGNTIYF.